Listed below are T cell receptor beta chains from one sample, sequenced in a study of shared clonotypes between healthy human individuals. The assay was immunoSEQ multiplex PCR, and TCRdb's table has in-frame clones only and misses some. The sample carries nearly 1,000,000 clones, around 80% recorded once. The source material was memory CD4+ T cells sorted from blood. The receptors stem from a man aged 18 to 29 in good health. CDR3s include the opening cysteine and the closing phenylalanine or tryptophan. Fields, in order: D gene, clone size, J gene, CDR3 length, V gene, CDR3 DNA, CDR3 protein. The D gene is left open where the match is weak. Clone size, where shown, is once, few, many, or a class for clones that have expanded.

D gene: TRBD1; clone size: .; J gene: TRBJ1-4; CDR3 length: 15; V gene: TRBV11-2; CDR3 DNA: TGTGCCAGCAGCTTAGGGGGACAGGGGGTTGAAAAACTGTTTTTT; CDR3 protein: CASSLGGQGVEKLFF
D gene: .; clone size: few; J gene: TRBJ1-2; CDR3 length: 14; V gene: TRBV6-1; CDR3 DNA: TGTGCCAGCGAACCGGGAACTCGGGGACTGGGCTACACCTTC; CDR3 protein: CASEPGTRGLGYTF
D gene: TRBD2; clone size: .; J gene: TRBJ2-2; CDR3 length: 17; V gene: TRBV28; CDR3 DNA: TGTGCCAGCAGTCCTAGCGGGGGGGTCCCCCGTTTCGGGGAGCTGTTTTTT; CDR3 protein: CASSPSGGVPRFGELFF
D gene: TRBD2; clone size: .; J gene: TRBJ2-3; CDR3 length: 15; V gene: TRBV5-1; CDR3 DNA: TGCGCCAGCAGCTTTTCCCCTAGCGGGACAGATACGCAGTATTTT; CDR3 protein: CASSFSPSGTDTQYF
D gene: TRBD1; clone size: .; J gene: TRBJ1-1; CDR3 length: 16; V gene: TRBV18; CDR3 DNA: TGTGCCAGCTCACCAGGGGGGACAGGGTGGTCCACTGAAGCTTTCTTT; CDR3 protein: CASSPGGTGWSTEAFF
D gene: TRBD1; clone size: .; J gene: TRBJ2-5; CDR3 length: 15; V gene: TRBV19; CDR3 DNA: TGTGCCAGTAGTATAGGGGACAGGGGTGCGGAGACCCAGTACTTC; CDR3 protein: CASSIGDRGAETQYF
D gene: .; clone size: .; J gene: TRBJ2-7; CDR3 length: 14; V gene: TRBV9; CDR3 DNA: TGTGCCAGCAGCGGTGCTCCGTTTTCCTACGAGCAGTACTTC; CDR3 protein: CASSGAPFSYEQYF
D gene: TRBD2; clone size: .; J gene: TRBJ2-1; CDR3 length: 16; V gene: TRBV5-6; CDR3 DNA: TGTGCCAGCAGCTCGGTGGGACTAGCGGGAACCAATGAGCAGTTCTTC; CDR3 protein: CASSSVGLAGTNEQFF
D gene: .; clone size: .; J gene: TRBJ2-3; CDR3 length: 14; V gene: TRBV5-1; CDR3 DNA: TGCGCCAGCGGCTCCAGCTACTACACAGATACGCAGTATTTT; CDR3 protein: CASGSSYYTDTQYF
D gene: TRBD1; clone size: .; J gene: TRBJ1-3; CDR3 length: 14; V gene: TRBV2; CDR3 DNA: TGTGCCAGCAGTACAGGGGGGAGTGGAAACACCATATATTTT; CDR3 protein: CASSTGGSGNTIYF
D gene: .; clone size: .; J gene: TRBJ2-7; CDR3 length: 12; V gene: TRBV11-2; CDR3 DNA: TGTGCCAGCAGCTTAGGTGACGGCGAGCAGTACTTC; CDR3 protein: CASSLGDGEQYF
D gene: TRBD1; clone size: .; J gene: TRBJ2-3; CDR3 length: 15; V gene: TRBV5-1; CDR3 DNA: TGCGCCAGCAGCTTGGGGGGACAGAGCACAGATACGCAGTATTTT; CDR3 protein: CASSLGGQSTDTQYF
D gene: TRBD1; clone size: .; J gene: TRBJ2-2; CDR3 length: 15; V gene: TRBV5-1; CDR3 DNA: TGCGCCAGCAGTCCGGGACAGGGGGCAACCGGGGAGCTGTTTTTT; CDR3 protein: CASSPGQGATGELFF
D gene: .; clone size: .; J gene: TRBJ2-3; CDR3 length: 12; V gene: TRBV2; CDR3 DNA: TGTGCCAGTCAGAGAGGGGTAGATACGCAGTATTTT; CDR3 protein: CASQRGVDTQYF
D gene: .; clone size: .; J gene: TRBJ1-2; CDR3 length: 16; V gene: TRBV5-1; CDR3 DNA: TGCGCCAGCAGCCAAGAAGTTAATAGGCAGGGCCGCGGCTACACCTTC; CDR3 protein: CASSQEVNRQGRGYTF
D gene: .; clone size: .; J gene: TRBJ2-5; CDR3 length: 14; V gene: TRBV7-2; CDR3 DNA: TGTGCCAGCAGCCCCCAGGGGGGGCTGGAGACCCAGTACTTC; CDR3 protein: CASSPQGGLETQYF
D gene: TRBD2; clone size: .; J gene: TRBJ2-7; CDR3 length: 18; V gene: TRBV30; CDR3 DNA: TGTGCCTGGAGTCCTCGGATAGCGGGGGGCCCGAGCTCCTACGAGCAGTACTTC; CDR3 protein: CAWSPRIAGGPSSYEQYF
D gene: .; clone size: .; J gene: TRBJ1-1; CDR3 length: 12; V gene: TRBV28; CDR3 DNA: TGTGCCAGCAGGTCCGGTGCCCCTGAAGCTTTCTTT; CDR3 protein: CASRSGAPEAFF
D gene: TRBD1; clone size: .; J gene: TRBJ1-1; CDR3 length: 15; V gene: TRBV19; CDR3 DNA: TGTGCCAGTAGTAGATGGGACAGGGTGAACACTGAAGCTTTCTTT; CDR3 protein: CASSRWDRVNTEAFF
D gene: .; clone size: .; J gene: TRBJ2-1; CDR3 length: 15; V gene: TRBV6-5; CDR3 DNA: TGTGCCAGCAGCCGGGGACCCAGCTCCTACAATGAGCAGTTCTTC; CDR3 protein: CASSRGPSSYNEQFF
D gene: .; clone size: .; J gene: TRBJ2-6; CDR3 length: 15; V gene: TRBV7-9; CDR3 DNA: TGTGCCAGCAGCCCAGATCTCTCTGGGGCCAACGTCCTGACTTTC; CDR3 protein: CASSPDLSGANVLTF
D gene: .; clone size: .; J gene: TRBJ2-3; CDR3 length: 14; V gene: TRBV5-1; CDR3 DNA: TGCGCCAGCAGCTTGGGAGGCTTCACAGATACGCAGTATTTT; CDR3 protein: CASSLGGFTDTQYF
D gene: .; clone size: .; J gene: TRBJ2-7; CDR3 length: 14; V gene: TRBV5-1; CDR3 DNA: TGCGCCAGCAGCCCGGCGGGCACCACCTACGAGCAGTACTTC; CDR3 protein: CASSPAGTTYEQYF
D gene: .; clone size: few; J gene: TRBJ1-4; CDR3 length: 13; V gene: TRBV30; CDR3 DNA: TGTGCCTGGAGTGCAGGGATTGGGGAAAAACTGTTTTTT; CDR3 protein: CAWSAGIGEKLFF
D gene: .; clone size: .; J gene: TRBJ2-5; CDR3 length: 16; V gene: TRBV7-9; CDR3 DNA: TGTGCCAGCAGCAGAACCCGACTAGGGCAGGGGGAGACCCAGTACTTC; CDR3 protein: CASSRTRLGQGETQYF
D gene: TRBD2; clone size: .; J gene: TRBJ2-5; CDR3 length: 15; V gene: TRBV5-1; CDR3 DNA: TGCGCCAGCAGTCTGCTAGCGGGGGGGCAAGAGACCCAGTACTTC; CDR3 protein: CASSLLAGGQETQYF
D gene: .; clone size: .; J gene: TRBJ2-7; CDR3 length: 15; V gene: TRBV5-8; CDR3 DNA: TGTGCCAGCAGCCTGATGGGGGCTAGTGGCTACGAGCAGTACTTC; CDR3 protein: CASSLMGASGYEQYF
D gene: TRBD1; clone size: .; J gene: TRBJ1-5; CDR3 length: 16; V gene: TRBV5-6; CDR3 DNA: TGTGCCAGCAGCTTGGACAGGGGGAGTCCCAATCAGCCCCAGCATTTT; CDR3 protein: CASSLDRGSPNQPQHF
D gene: TRBD1; clone size: few; J gene: TRBJ2-7; CDR3 length: 16; V gene: TRBV7-2; CDR3 DNA: TGTGCCAGCAGCCAGGGGGCAGGGTGGGACTCCTACGAGCAGTACTTC; CDR3 protein: CASSQGAGWDSYEQYF
D gene: TRBD2; clone size: .; J gene: TRBJ2-6; CDR3 length: 15; V gene: TRBV30; CDR3 DNA: TGTGCCTGGGACCGGGGGGGATCTGGGGCCAACGTCCTGACTTTC; CDR3 protein: CAWDRGGSGANVLTF
D gene: .; clone size: few; J gene: TRBJ1-5; CDR3 length: 13; V gene: TRBV10-2; CDR3 DNA: TGCGCCAGCAGTGAGGGAACAAATCAGCCCCAGCATTTT; CDR3 protein: CASSEGTNQPQHF
D gene: .; clone size: few; J gene: TRBJ1-4; CDR3 length: 13; V gene: TRBV2; CDR3 DNA: TGTGCCAGCAGTGGGAACAGGGAGGGAAAACTGTTTTTT; CDR3 protein: CASSGNREGKLFF
D gene: .; clone size: .; J gene: TRBJ2-1; CDR3 length: 16; V gene: TRBV5-4; CDR3 DNA: TGTGCCAGCAGCTTGGGGGCTGGCGGGGCTTACAATGAGCAGTTCTTC; CDR3 protein: CASSLGAGGAYNEQFF
D gene: TRBD1; clone size: .; J gene: TRBJ2-2; CDR3 length: 19; V gene: TRBV10-3; CDR3 DNA: TGTGCCATCTCCTCGGGACAGAAATACCTTGAAACGGCCACCGGGGAGCTGTTTTTT; CDR3 protein: CAISSGQKYLETATGELFF
D gene: TRBD2; clone size: many; J gene: TRBJ2-5; CDR3 length: 13; V gene: TRBV2; CDR3 DNA: TGTGCTAGCGGGAGGGAAGTAAGGGAGACCCAGTACTTC; CDR3 protein: CASGREVRETQYF
D gene: .; clone size: .; J gene: TRBJ2-3; CDR3 length: 15; V gene: TRBV5-1; CDR3 DNA: TGCGCCAGCACGAGAGACCCTGACCTCACAGATACGCAGTATTTT; CDR3 protein: CASTRDPDLTDTQYF
D gene: TRBD1; clone size: .; J gene: TRBJ2-1; CDR3 length: 16; V gene: TRBV5-1; CDR3 DNA: TGCGCCAGCAGCAACCGGACAGGGAGCTCCTACAATGAGCAGTTCTTC; CDR3 protein: CASSNRTGSSYNEQFF
D gene: TRBD1; clone size: .; J gene: TRBJ1-4; CDR3 length: 14; V gene: TRBV6-1; CDR3 DNA: TGTGCCAGCAGTGCCGGGACAGTGGATGAAAAACTGTTTTTT; CDR3 protein: CASSAGTVDEKLFF
D gene: .; clone size: .; J gene: TRBJ2-7; CDR3 length: 13; V gene: TRBV27; CDR3 DNA: TGTGCCAGCAGTCCCTGGTCCGACGGACAGCAGTACTTC; CDR3 protein: CASSPWSDGQQYF
D gene: TRBD2; clone size: .; J gene: TRBJ2-5; CDR3 length: 14; V gene: TRBV2; CDR3 DNA: TGTGCCAGCAGTCGCGGGGGGGCCGTTGAGACCCAGTACTTC; CDR3 protein: CASSRGGAVETQYF
D gene: TRBD2; clone size: .; J gene: TRBJ2-3; CDR3 length: 16; V gene: TRBV10-1; CDR3 DNA: TGCGCCAGCAGCCCTGGGACTAGCAGAAAAGAAGATACGCAGTATTTT; CDR3 protein: CASSPGTSRKEDTQYF
D gene: .; clone size: .; J gene: TRBJ1-5; CDR3 length: 15; V gene: TRBV2; CDR3 DNA: TGTGCCAGCAGTATGACACTAGATAGCAATCAGCCCCAGCATTTT; CDR3 protein: CASSMTLDSNQPQHF
D gene: TRBD1; clone size: few; J gene: TRBJ1-5; CDR3 length: 16; V gene: TRBV19; CDR3 DNA: TGTGCCAGTAGCGCCGATAAGGGGGCTGGCAATCAGCCCCAGCATTTT; CDR3 protein: CASSADKGAGNQPQHF
D gene: TRBD1; clone size: few; J gene: TRBJ2-7; CDR3 length: 14; V gene: TRBV28; CDR3 DNA: TGTGCCAGCACCGGATACAGGGGTTCCTACGAGCAGTACTTC; CDR3 protein: CASTGYRGSYEQYF
D gene: .; clone size: .; J gene: TRBJ1-6; CDR3 length: 13; V gene: TRBV6-1; CDR3 DNA: TGTGCCAGCAGTGCATCAGTTAATTCACCCCTCCACTTT; CDR3 protein: CASSASVNSPLHF
D gene: .; clone size: .; J gene: TRBJ1-1; CDR3 length: 11; V gene: TRBV2; CDR3 DNA: TGTGCCAGCAGCACCGAGTATGGGGCTTTCTTT; CDR3 protein: CASSTEYGAFF
D gene: TRBD1; clone size: many; J gene: TRBJ2-5; CDR3 length: 14; V gene: TRBV5-4; CDR3 DNA: TGTGCCAGCAGCTCCACAGGGGTCCAAGAGACCCAGTACTTC; CDR3 protein: CASSSTGVQETQYF
D gene: TRBD2; clone size: .; J gene: TRBJ2-2; CDR3 length: 18; V gene: TRBV6-4; CDR3 DNA: TGTGCCAGCAGCCAGAGCGGGAGGGCCGCGAAGGACACCGGGGAGCTGTTTTTT; CDR3 protein: CASSQSGRAAKDTGELFF
D gene: TRBD2; clone size: .; J gene: TRBJ2-1; CDR3 length: 18; V gene: TRBV18; CDR3 DNA: TGTGCCAGCTCCTCCCGATTGACGACTAGCGGGAGGGACAATGAGCAGTTCTTC; CDR3 protein: CASSSRLTTSGRDNEQFF
D gene: .; clone size: .; J gene: TRBJ1-2; CDR3 length: 17; V gene: TRBV28; CDR3 DNA: TGTGCCAGCAGTGCCACCAGGGGCCGGGGGGCTAACTATGGCTACACCTTC; CDR3 protein: CASSATRGRGANYGYTF
D gene: .; clone size: .; J gene: TRBJ1-2; CDR3 length: 14; V gene: TRBV6-5; CDR3 DNA: TGTGCCAGCAGTTACTCCCAACTTAACTATGGCTACACCTTC; CDR3 protein: CASSYSQLNYGYTF
D gene: .; clone size: .; J gene: TRBJ1-5; CDR3 length: 20; V gene: TRBV5-5; CDR3 DNA: TGTGCCAGCACTACACGACAAGGAGGCAAAGTGGTATGGGGAGATCAGCCCCAGCATTTT; CDR3 protein: CASTTRQGGKVVWGDQPQHF
D gene: .; clone size: .; J gene: TRBJ1-6; CDR3 length: 15; V gene: TRBV6-1; CDR3 DNA: TGTGCCAGCAGTCCCCCTGGATTGGGACATTCACCCCTCCACTTT; CDR3 protein: CASSPPGLGHSPLHF